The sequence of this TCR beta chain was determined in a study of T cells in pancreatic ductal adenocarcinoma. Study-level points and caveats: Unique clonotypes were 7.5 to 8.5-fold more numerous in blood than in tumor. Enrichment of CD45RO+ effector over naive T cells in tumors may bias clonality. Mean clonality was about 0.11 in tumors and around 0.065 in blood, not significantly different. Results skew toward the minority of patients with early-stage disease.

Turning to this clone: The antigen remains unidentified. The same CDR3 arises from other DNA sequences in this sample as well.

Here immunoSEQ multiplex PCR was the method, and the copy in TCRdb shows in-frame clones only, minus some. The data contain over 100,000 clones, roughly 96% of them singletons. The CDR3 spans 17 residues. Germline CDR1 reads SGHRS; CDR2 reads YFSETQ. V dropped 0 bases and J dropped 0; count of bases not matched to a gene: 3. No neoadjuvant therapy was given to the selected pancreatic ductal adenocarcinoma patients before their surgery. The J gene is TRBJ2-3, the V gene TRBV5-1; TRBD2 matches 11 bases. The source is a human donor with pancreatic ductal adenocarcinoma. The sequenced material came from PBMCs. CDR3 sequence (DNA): TGCGCCAGCAGCTTGGAACGGACTAGCGGGAGCACAGATACGCAGTATTTT. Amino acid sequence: CASSLERTSGSTDTQYF.